This paragraph covers one T cell receptor (beta chain) sequence. Losses at the gene ends were 6 bases for V and 7 bases for J; bases not matched to a gene: 17. Germline CDR1 SEHNR, CDR2 FQNEAQ (reference sequence). The CDR3 totals 16 residues. The data are from a study of blood T cell repertoires in COVID-19. TCRdb's table, derived via immunoSEQ multiplex PCR, lists solely in-frame clones and lacks some. The table shows about 240,000 clones, with more than 85% occurring only once. The source material was PBMCs or T cells enriched from blood (not recorded which). This clonotype originated in a man aged 35-49 years who had recovered from COVID-19. The chain recombines TRBV7-9 with TRBJ2-5, with 7 bases matching TRBD2. The CDR3 is CASSRYWLADSGTQYF. The CDR3, as DNA: TGTGCCAGCAGTCGATACTGGCTAGCGGACTCGGGGACCCAGTACTTC.